The T cell receptor beta chain under discussion was sequenced for a study of blood T cell repertoires in COVID-19. Under the authors' procedure: Estimates of nucleated cell counts were drawn from the amplification of reference gene primers. Here immunoSEQ multiplex PCR was the method, and the copy in TCRdb shows in-frame clones only, minus some. V and J calls and clone size are given by that table; D and trimming were obtained from the DNA. Of about 160,000 clones in the sample, approximately 92% are singletons; the top ten hold approximately 4.8%. This CDR3 contains 14 residues. The germline CDR1 and CDR2 sequences are SGHRS and YFSETQ. V shed 0 bases and J 3 bases; nucleotides not matched to a gene: 1. Followed over time, Seattle patients had been enrolled while infection was active.

The TCR sequence derives from a man aged 25-40 years with COVID-19, enrolled during active disease. Material for sequencing was peripheral blood. V gene TRBV5-1 combines with J gene TRBJ1-1; TRBD1 matches at 8 bases. CDR3 nucleotides: TGCGCCAGCAGCTTGGACAGGGGGGACACTGAAGCTTTCTTT. Translation: CASSLDRGDTEAFF.